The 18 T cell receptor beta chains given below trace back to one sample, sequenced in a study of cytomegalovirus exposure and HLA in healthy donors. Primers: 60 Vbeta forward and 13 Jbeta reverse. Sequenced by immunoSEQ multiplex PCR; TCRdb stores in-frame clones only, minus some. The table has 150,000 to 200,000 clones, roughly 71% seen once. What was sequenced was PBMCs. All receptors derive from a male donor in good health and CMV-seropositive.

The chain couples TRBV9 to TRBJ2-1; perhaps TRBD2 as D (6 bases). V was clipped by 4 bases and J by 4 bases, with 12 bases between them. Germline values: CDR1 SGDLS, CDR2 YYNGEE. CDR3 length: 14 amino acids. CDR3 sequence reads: CASSSEGGYNEQFF. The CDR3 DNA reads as TGTGCCAGCAGCTCCGAGGGAGGTTACAATGAGCAGTTCTTC.

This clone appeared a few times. The CDR3: CASSLLGTGTTEAFF. The CDR3 nucleotides are TGTGCCAGCAGCTTACTGGGGACAGGGACCACTGAAGCTTTCTTT. The chain carries TRBV5-4 and TRBJ1-1, with 9 bases fitting TRBD1. The CDR3 spans 15 residues. The V and J ends lost 2 bases and 4 bases, in that order; junction bases with no gene match: 6. Germline lookup yields CDR1 SGHNT and CDR2 YYREEE (reference sequence).

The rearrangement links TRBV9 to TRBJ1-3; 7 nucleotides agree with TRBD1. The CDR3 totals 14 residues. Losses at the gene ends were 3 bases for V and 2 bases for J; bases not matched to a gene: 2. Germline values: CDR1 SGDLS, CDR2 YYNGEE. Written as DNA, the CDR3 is TGTGCCAGCAGCGCTACAGGGGCTGGAAACACCATATATTTT. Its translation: CASSATGAGNTIYF.

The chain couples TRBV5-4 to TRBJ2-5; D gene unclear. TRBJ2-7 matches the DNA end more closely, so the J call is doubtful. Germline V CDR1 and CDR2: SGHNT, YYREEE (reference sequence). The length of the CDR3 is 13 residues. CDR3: CASSFVGNYEQYF. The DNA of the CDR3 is TGTGCCAGCAGCTTTGTCGGAAACTACGAGCAGTACTTC.

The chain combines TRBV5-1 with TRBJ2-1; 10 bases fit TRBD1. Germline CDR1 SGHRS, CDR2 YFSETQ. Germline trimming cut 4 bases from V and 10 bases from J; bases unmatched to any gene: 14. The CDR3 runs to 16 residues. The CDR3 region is CASSLDSGTGVREQFF. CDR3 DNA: TGCGCCAGCAGCCTCGACTCCGGGACAGGGGTGAGAGAGCAGTTCTTC.

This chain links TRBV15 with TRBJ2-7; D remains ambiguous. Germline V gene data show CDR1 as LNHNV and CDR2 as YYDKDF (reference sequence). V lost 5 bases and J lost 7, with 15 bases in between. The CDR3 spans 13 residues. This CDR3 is CATSADILWEQYF. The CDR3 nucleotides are TGTGCCACCAGCGCCGACATCCTCTGGGAGCAGTACTTC.

In DNA form, the CDR3 reads TGTGCCAGCAGCAGACAAGCGGGGGGGTACAATGAGCAGTTCTTC. This gives the protein CASSRQAGGYNEQFF. The chain carries TRBV9 and TRBJ2-1; 10 bases are shared with TRBD2. With 4 bases clipped from V and 4 bases from J, the junction kept 5 bases outside the gene matches. This CDR3 comprises 15 residues. Germline CDR1 and CDR2: SGDLS and YYNGEE. The full variable domain, its missing parts supplied by reference TRBV9 and TRBJ2-1, is DSGVTQTPKHLITATGQRVTLRCSPRSGDLSVYWYQQSLDQGLQFLIQYYNGEERAKGNILERFSAQQFPDLHSELNLSSLELGDSALYFCASSRQAGGYNEQFFGPGTRLTVL.

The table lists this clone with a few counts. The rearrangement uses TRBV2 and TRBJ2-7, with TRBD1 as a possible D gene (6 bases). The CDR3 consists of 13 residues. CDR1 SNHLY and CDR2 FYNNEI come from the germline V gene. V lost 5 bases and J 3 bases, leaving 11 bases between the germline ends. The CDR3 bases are TGTGCCAGCAGTAAGACAGGTCGCTACGAGCAGTACTTC. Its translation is CASSKTGRYEQYF.

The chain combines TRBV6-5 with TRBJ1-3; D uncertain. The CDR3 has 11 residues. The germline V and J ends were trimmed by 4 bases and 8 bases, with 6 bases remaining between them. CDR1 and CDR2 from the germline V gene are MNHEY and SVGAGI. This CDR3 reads CASSSVDTIYF. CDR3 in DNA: TGTGCCAGCAGTTCGGTGGACACCATATATTTT.

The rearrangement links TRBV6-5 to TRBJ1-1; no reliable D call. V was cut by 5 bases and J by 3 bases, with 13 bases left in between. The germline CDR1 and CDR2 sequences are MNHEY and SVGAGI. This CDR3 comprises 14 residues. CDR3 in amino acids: CASSNDGVDTEAFF. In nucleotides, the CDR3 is TGTGCCAGCAGTAATGACGGGGTGGACACTGAAGCTTTCTTT.

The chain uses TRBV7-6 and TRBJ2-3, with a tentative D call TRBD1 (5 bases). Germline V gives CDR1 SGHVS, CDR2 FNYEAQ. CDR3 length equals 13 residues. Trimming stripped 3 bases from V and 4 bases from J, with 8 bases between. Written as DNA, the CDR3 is TGTGCCAGCAGCTTCCAGGGCCCAGATACGCAGTATTTT. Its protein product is CASSFQGPDTQYF.

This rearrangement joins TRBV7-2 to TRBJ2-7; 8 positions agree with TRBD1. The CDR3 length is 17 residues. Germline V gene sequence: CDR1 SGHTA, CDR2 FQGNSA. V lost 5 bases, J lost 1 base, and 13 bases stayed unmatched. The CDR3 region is CASSPTWDRRTSYEQYF. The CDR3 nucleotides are TGTGCCAGCAGCCCGACCTGGGACAGGCGAACATCCTACGAGCAGTACTTC.

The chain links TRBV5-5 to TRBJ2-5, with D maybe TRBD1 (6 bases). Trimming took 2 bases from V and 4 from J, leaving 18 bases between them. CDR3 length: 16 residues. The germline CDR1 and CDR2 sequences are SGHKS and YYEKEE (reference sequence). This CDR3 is CASSFRRDTSRETQYF. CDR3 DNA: TGTGCCAGCAGCTTTCGTCGGGACACCTCACGAGAGACCCAGTACTTC.

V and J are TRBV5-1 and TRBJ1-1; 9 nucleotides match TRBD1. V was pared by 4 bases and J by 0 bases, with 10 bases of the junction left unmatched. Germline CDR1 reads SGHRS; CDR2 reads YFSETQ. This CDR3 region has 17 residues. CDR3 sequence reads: CASSDQPGQGLNTEAFF. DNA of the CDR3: TGCGCCAGCAGCGACCAGCCGGGACAGGGATTGAACACTGAAGCTTTCTTT.

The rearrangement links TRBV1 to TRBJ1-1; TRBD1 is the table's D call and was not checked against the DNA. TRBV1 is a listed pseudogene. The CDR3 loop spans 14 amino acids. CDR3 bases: TGCACCAGCAGCGGAGACAGGGAAACCCCTGAAGCTTTCTTT. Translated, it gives CTSSGDRETPEAFF.

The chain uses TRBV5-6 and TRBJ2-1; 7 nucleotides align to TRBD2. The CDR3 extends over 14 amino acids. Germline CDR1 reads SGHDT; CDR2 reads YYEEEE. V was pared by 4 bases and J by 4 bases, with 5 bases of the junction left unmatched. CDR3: CASSSGTEYNEQFF. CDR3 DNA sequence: TGTGCCAGCAGCAGCGGGACGGAATACAATGAGCAGTTCTTC.

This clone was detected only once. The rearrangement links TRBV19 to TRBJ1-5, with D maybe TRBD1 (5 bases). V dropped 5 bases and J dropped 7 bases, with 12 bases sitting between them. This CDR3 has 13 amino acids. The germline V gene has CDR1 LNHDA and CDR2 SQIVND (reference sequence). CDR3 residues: CASSPTGEQPQHF. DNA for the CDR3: TGTGCCAGTAGTCCTACGGGGGAGCAGCCCCAGCATTTT.

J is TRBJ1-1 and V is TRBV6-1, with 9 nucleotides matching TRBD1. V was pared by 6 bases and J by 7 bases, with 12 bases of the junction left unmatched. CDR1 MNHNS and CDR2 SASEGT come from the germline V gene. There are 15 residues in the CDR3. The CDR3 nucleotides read TGTGCCAGCAGGGAGCTCACCGACAGGGGGAGTGAAGCTTTCTTT. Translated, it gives CASRELTDRGSEAFF.